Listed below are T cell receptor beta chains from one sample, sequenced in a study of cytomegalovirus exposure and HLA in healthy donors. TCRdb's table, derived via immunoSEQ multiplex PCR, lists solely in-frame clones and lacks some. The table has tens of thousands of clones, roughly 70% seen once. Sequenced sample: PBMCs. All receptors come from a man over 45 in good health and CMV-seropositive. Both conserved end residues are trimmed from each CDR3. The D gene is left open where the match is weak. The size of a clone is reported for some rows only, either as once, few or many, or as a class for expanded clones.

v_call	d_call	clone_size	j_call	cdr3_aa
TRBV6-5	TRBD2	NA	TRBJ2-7	ASSGTLSYEQY
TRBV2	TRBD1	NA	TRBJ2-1	ASTRRGTGDSPYNEQF
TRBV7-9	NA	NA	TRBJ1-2	ASSLEAGGKGYGYT
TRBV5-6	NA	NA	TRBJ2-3	ASSRSGRTDTQY
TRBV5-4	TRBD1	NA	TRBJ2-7	ASSWDRGREQY
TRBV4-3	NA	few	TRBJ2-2	ASSPLVGVGELF
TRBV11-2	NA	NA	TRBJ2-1	ASSLASYNEQF
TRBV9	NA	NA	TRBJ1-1	ASSVNVRNTEAF
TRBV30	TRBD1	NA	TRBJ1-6	ARTTGLNSPLH
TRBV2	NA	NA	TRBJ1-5	ASGIQGYNQPQH
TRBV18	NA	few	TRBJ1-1	ASSPRQGNTEAF
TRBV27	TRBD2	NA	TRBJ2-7	ASSLEGRGGYEQY
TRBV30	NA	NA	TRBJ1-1	AGRVRGDTEAF
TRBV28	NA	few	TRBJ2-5	ASSFEYQETQY
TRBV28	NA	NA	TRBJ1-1	AAGPGGNTEAF
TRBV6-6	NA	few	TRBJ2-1	ASSDSPGGVNEQF
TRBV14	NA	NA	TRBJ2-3	ASSHSDTQY
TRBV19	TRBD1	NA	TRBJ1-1	ASSSLHRGANTEAF
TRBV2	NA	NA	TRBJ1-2	ASSESPSYGYT
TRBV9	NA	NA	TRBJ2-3	ASSAGQIPSTDTQY
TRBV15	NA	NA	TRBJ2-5	ATSGPRGETQY
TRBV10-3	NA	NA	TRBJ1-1	AISGGAEAF
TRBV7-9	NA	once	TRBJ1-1	ASSHREATEAF
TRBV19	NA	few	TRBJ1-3	ASSIAESGNTIY
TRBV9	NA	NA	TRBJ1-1	ASSDSMGTDNTEAL
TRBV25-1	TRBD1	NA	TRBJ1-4	ASSEFGRGTTNEKLF